These 21 T cell receptor beta chains were sequenced from one sample in a study of CD8 T cells in Susac syndrome. An amount of RNA that ranged from roughly 0.5 to 1 ug was reverse transcribed with random hexamers. TCRdb ran MiXCR on the immunoSEQ multiplex PCR reads and lists one entry per CDR3 protein. Altogether about 430,000 distinct CDR3 sequences are present, 75% to 90% being singletons, with the ten largest covering 0.09% to 0.15%. Sample: CD8+ T cells from PBMCs. These receptor sequences come from a human donor with multiple sclerosis.

The chain employs TRBV5-1 and TRBJ1-1; 8 nucleotides line up with TRBD1. Germline lookup yields CDR1 SGHRS and CDR2 YFSETQ. The CDR3 has 18 residues. The junction had 10 bases not matched to a gene; V was cut back by 0 bases and J by 0 bases. The CDR3 DNA sequence: TGCGCCAGCAGCTTGGTCAGGCAGGGGGCTGTCTTGAACACTGAAGCTTTCTTT. It specifies CASSLVRQGAVLNTEAFF.

V is TRBV2 and J is TRBJ1-4, with TRBD1 matching over 11 bases. The CDR3 has 14 residues. The junction had 7 bases not matched to a gene; V was cut back by 5 bases and J by 11 bases. Germline assignment: CDR1 SNHLY and CDR2 FYNNEI. The CDR3 DNA is TGTGCCAGCAGTTCGATCGGGGACAGGGGGAAACTGTTTTTT. Its translation is CASSSIGDRGKLFF.

V is TRBV30 and J is TRBJ1-5; D may be TRBD1 (6 bases). Germline assignment: CDR1 GTSNPN and CDR2 SVGIG (reference sequence). This CDR3 spans 14 amino acids. V was pared by 5 bases and J by 4 bases, with 15 bases between. DNA of the CDR3: TGTGCCTGGGGGGTTTGGGGGGCGAATCAGCCCCAGCATTTT. Translated: CAWGVWGANQPQHF.

This chain links TRBV20-1 with TRBJ2-1; perhaps TRBD1 as D (5 bases). V was trimmed by 4 bases and J by 8 bases, leaving 18 bases between them. The CDR3 runs 14 residues. Germline V gene sequence: CDR1 DFQATT, CDR2 SNEGSKA (reference sequence). The CDR3 spells CSATLLQGWDEQFF. In DNA, the CDR3 is TGCAGTGCTACCCTCCTCCAGGGATGGGATGAGCAGTTCTTC.

This sequence joins TRBV9 and TRBJ1-1; possible D gene TRBD1, 6 bases. The CDR3 is made up of 16 amino acids. Per the germline V gene, CDR1 is SGDLS and CDR2 is YYNGEE. The V gene lost 4 bases and the J gene lost 3 bases, with 19 bases spanning the gap. The CDR3 protein is CASSPDPGGLYTEAFF. As DNA, the CDR3 is TGTGCCAGCAGCCCCGACCCGGGGGGGCTCTACACTGAAGCTTTCTTT.

The chain joins TRBV5-6 to TRBJ2-5; 9 bases align to TRBD1. This CDR3 region has 18 residues. The germline V gene encodes CDR1 SGHDT and CDR2 YYEEEE. Trimming cost V 3 bases and J 1 base; bases outside gene matches: 13. CDR3 coding DNA: TGTGCCAGCAGCTCACGACGGGAGGACAGGGGATTCCAAGAGACCCAGTACTTC. Translation gives CASSSRREDRGFQETQYF.

The V call is TRBV30, the J call TRBJ1-5, with 8 bases lining up with TRBD1. The germline V gene has CDR1 GTSNPN and CDR2 SVGIG (reference sequence). CDR3 length: 16 amino acids. J was trimmed by 1 base and V by 2 bases; bases with no gene match: 7. In nucleotides, the CDR3 is TGTGCCTGGAGTCCAAGGACAGGGATCAGCAATCAGCCCCAGCATTTT. Translation: CAWSPRTGISNQPQHF.

V usage is TRBV4-1 and J usage is TRBJ1-1; 10 bases agree with TRBD1. V dropped 0 bases and J dropped 5; count of bases not matched to a gene: 3. The CDR3 is 15 residues long. The germline CDR1 and CDR2 sequences are MGHRA and YSYEKL. The CDR3 bases are TGCGCCAGCAGCCAAGATCAGGGACAGGGGACTGAAGCTTTCTTT. Amino acid sequence: CASSQDQGQGTEAFF.

The V and J genes are TRBV6-1 and TRBJ2-7, with D perhaps given as TRBD1 or TRBD2 (5 bases each). V was shortened by 5 bases and J by 1 base, with 18 bases between the two germline ends. Looked up from germline, CDR1 is MNHNS and CDR2 is SASEGT. There are 16 residues in the CDR3. CDR3 sequence: CASSTGTLSASYEQYF. The CDR3 coding sequence is TGTGCCAGCAGTACCGGGACCCTCAGCGCATCCTACGAGCAGTACTTC.

This sequence joins TRBV5-1 and TRBJ2-1; TRBD1 matches at 11 bases. V shed 4 bases, J shed 7 bases, and the junction held 7 bases outside the gene matches. Germline assignment: CDR1 SGHRS and CDR2 YFSETQ. This CDR3 has 15 residues. In DNA form, the CDR3 reads TGCGCCAGCAGCCCCGGACAGGGGGCGGAAAATGAGCAGTTCTTC. As protein: CASSPGQGAENEQFF.

V and J are TRBV7-9 and TRBJ2-3; no firm D call. V was clipped by 5 bases and J by 0 bases, with 15 bases between them. The CDR3 runs 16 residues. CDR1 is SEHNR and CDR2 is FQNEAQ in the germline V gene (reference sequence). The CDR3 sequence: CASSPILEWSTDTQYF. The CDR3 region has the DNA TGTGCCAGCAGCCCGATCCTAGAATGGAGCACAGATACGCAGTATTTT.

The chain links TRBV7-2 to TRBJ2-7; D is ambiguous. V lost 5 bases to trimming and J lost 1 base, with 9 bases between them. The CDR3 is made up of 13 amino acids. Germline V gene sequence: CDR1 SGHTA, CDR2 FQGNSA. The CDR3 sequence is CASSRATSYEQYF. CDR3 nucleotides: TGTGCCAGCAGCCGCGCCACTTCCTACGAGCAGTACTTC.

The chain has TRBV27 and TRBJ1-1; TRBD1 aligns across 9 bases. Trimming took 9 bases from V and 2 from J; bases not matched to a gene: 10. Per the germline V gene, CDR1 is MNHEY and CDR2 is SMNVEV (reference sequence). There are 15 residues in the CDR3. CDR3 coding DNA: TGTGCCAGTACTAAACAGGGGGCTTATAACACTGAAGCTTTCTTT. Translating it yields CASTKQGAYNTEAFF.

This clonotype came up a few times. This rearrangement joins TRBV11-2 to TRBJ2-7, with TRBD1 as a possible D gene (5 bases). Germline CDR1 SGHAT, CDR2 FQNNGV. The germline V and J ends were trimmed by 2 bases and 5 bases, with 10 bases remaining between them. The CDR3 runs to 13 residues. The CDR3 loop reads CASSLPGFHEQYF. In nucleotides, the CDR3 is TGTGCCAGCAGCTTACCAGGGTTTCACGAGCAGTACTTC.

This clonotype was detected a few times. CDR3 amino acids: CASSLVRGSTDTQYF. DNA of the CDR3: TGTGCCAGCAGTTTAGTCCGCGGAAGCACAGATACGCAGTATTTT. The chain recombines TRBV12-3 or TRBV12-4 with TRBJ2-3; no clear D gene. CDR3 length: 15 amino acids. V lost 1 base and J lost 0, with 8 bases in between.

The J gene is TRBJ2-1, the V gene TRBV5-4; tentative D call: TRBD1 (5 bases). V was clipped by 6 bases and J by 10 bases, with 14 bases between them. Germline assignment: CDR1 SGHNT and CDR2 YYREEE (reference sequence). The CDR3 sequence is 12 residues long. CDR3 protein: CASNIPGLEQFF. DNA of the CDR3: TGTGCCAGCAACATACCAGGGTTGGAGCAGTTCTTC.

The chain joins TRBV27 to TRBJ2-1; possibly TRBD2 for D (7 bases). The CDR3 extends over 18 amino acids. Between the trimmed V and J ends, which lost 3 bases and 8 bases, there was a span of 26 bases. Per the germline V gene, CDR1 is MNHEY and CDR2 is SMNVEV (reference sequence). CDR3: CASSFSGAVPGGRDEQFF. CDR3 in DNA: TGTGCCAGCAGTTTCAGCGGGGCAGTTCCGGGGGGCCGGGATGAGCAGTTCTTC.

The genes are TRBV6-2 or TRBV6-3 and TRBJ2-7; 10 positions agree with TRBD1. The trim removed 6 bases at V and 5 bases at J, leaving 10 bases unmatched. This CDR3 has 15 residues. Germline V lookup: CDR1 MNHEY, CDR2 SVGEGT. The CDR3 nucleotides are TGTGCCAGCAGCGCAGGGACAGGGGAATATGACGAGCAGTACTTC. This encodes CASSAGTGEYDEQYF.

In its sample, this clonotype was seen a few times. V and J are TRBV5-6 and TRBJ2-7; D remains ambiguous. CDR1 SGHDT and CDR2 YYEEEE come from the germline V gene. The CDR3 sequence is 13 residues long. Trimming took 3 bases from V and 2 from J, leaving 9 bases between them. CDR3 amino acids: CASSSDRTYEQYF. The CDR3 nucleotides read TGTGCCAGCAGCTCGGACCGGACCTACGAGCAGTACTTC. The full variable domain, in which reference TRBV5-6 and TRBJ2-7 provide the parts outside the CDR3, is DAGVTQSPTHLIKTRGQQVTLRCSPKSGHDTVSWYQQALGQGPQFIFQYYEEEERQRGNFPDRFSGHQFPNYSSELNVNALLLGDSALYLCASSSDRTYEQYFGPGTRLTVT.

This rearrangement joins TRBV5-1 to TRBJ2-7; 12 nucleotides align to TRBD1. The ends lost 6 bases at V and 5 bases at J; junction bases unmatched: 12. The germline CDR1 and CDR2 sequences are SGHRS and YFSETQ. The CDR3 totals 16 residues. The CDR3 DNA is TGCGCCAGCACCTACCGGGGACAGGGGGCCTACAACGAGCAGTACTTC. It translates to CASTYRGQGAYNEQYF.

The chain joins TRBV6-1 to TRBJ2-7; 8 nucleotides line up with TRBD1. The V and J ends lost 5 bases and 6 bases, in that order; junction bases with no gene match: 12. The germline CDR1 and CDR2 sequences are MNHNS and SASEGT. The CDR3 contains 15 residues. CDR3 residues: CASSPPTAGGGEQYF. Written as DNA, the CDR3 is TGTGCCAGCAGTCCCCCAACCGCAGGGGGCGGCGAGCAGTACTTC.